This T cell receptor beta chain was profiled in a study of cytomegalovirus exposure and HLA in healthy donors. General study points: Confirmation in vitro established that a few CMV-associated chains were specific for CMV antigens. HLA-A and HLA-B allele assignments for most subjects were reportedly predicted accurately using TCR beta sequences. Equally common other TCR beta chains were less clonally expanded than HLA-associated ones, a later analysis found. Fewer N-insertions than the roughly 670-donor mean were reportedly shown by an Asian-associated ancestry cluster in a later analysis.

Of note for this clone: Its cognate antigen is unknown.

PCR amplification relied on 60 Vbeta primers (plus 13 Jbeta primers). The data were produced by immunoSEQ multiplex PCR, yet TCRdb's version contains in-frame clones alone and is incomplete. The sample consists of 160,000 or so clones, approximately 78% of them appearing once. Trimming left V 5 bases short and J 6 bases short, with 14 bases between. This CDR3 has 13 amino acids. Germline V CDR1 and CDR2: SNHLY, FYNNEI. V and J are TRBV2 and TRBJ2-7, with a possible D match to TRBD2 (6 bases). The sequence came from a male donor in good health and CMV-seropositive. Sequences were obtained from PBMCs. CDR3 nucleotide sequence: TGTGCCAGCAGTCCCGACCGGGGAGGCGAGCAGTACTTC. It encodes CASSPDRGGEQYF.